One and the same sample provided the 23 T cell receptor beta chains below, sequenced in a study of a mutant IDH1 vaccine in newly diagnosed glioma. As to time point: week 11, during vaccination. Each dose of the vaccine consisted of 300 ug of mutant IDH1 20-mer peptide, with topical imiquimod. Their antigens remain unidentified. Some clones are missing from TCRdb's copy, which holds only in-frame ones; the method was immunoSEQ multiplex PCR. The sample holds some 25,000 clones, about 80% seen once. Specimen: PBMCs, collected from a glioma patient whose treatment included an IDH1 peptide vaccine. The receptors were sampled from a young woman with glioma.

V gene TRBV10-3 combines with J gene TRBJ2-1; D unresolved. Deletions cut 4 bases from V and 4 bases from J, with 11 bases between. The CDR3 spans 14 residues. Germline V gives CDR1 ENHRY, CDR2 SYGVKD. The CDR3 is CAISGQDGYNEQFF. In DNA, the CDR3 is TGTGCCATCAGTGGCCAGGACGGGTACAATGAGCAGTTCTTC.

The chain couples TRBV7-9 to TRBJ2-3; D might be TRBD2 (7 bases). The V and J ends lost 8 bases and 2 bases respectively, with 14 bases between them. Germline CDR1 reads SEHNR; CDR2 reads FQNEAQ (reference sequence). This CDR3 is 14 amino acids long. CDR3 nucleotides: TGTGCCAGCGACAAGGGGGGGACCACAGATACGCAGTATTTT. This gives the protein CASDKGGTTDTQYF.

CDR3 nucleotide sequence: TGTGCCAGCTGCGGGGGAGCGGGGGCCAACGTCCTGACTTTC. Its translation is CASCGGAGANVLTF. This chain connects TRBV25-1 to TRBJ2-6; 7 nucleotides match TRBD2. J was trimmed by 4 bases and V by 8 bases; bases with no gene match: 5. From germline, CDR1 is MGHDK and CDR2 SYGVNS. CDR3 length: 14 residues.

This chain connects TRBV6-5 to TRBJ1-1, with 8 positions matching TRBD1. From germline, CDR1 is MNHEY and CDR2 SVGAGI. CDR3 length: 15 residues. V shed 6 bases, J shed 6 bases, and the junction held 12 bases outside the gene matches. CDR3 DNA sequence: TGTGCCAGCAGGAAAGGACAGGGATCCGGAGCTGAAGCTTTCTTT. Protein: CASRKGQGSGAEAFF.

CDR3 DNA sequence: TGTGCCAGCAGCAAAAAAGGCTATGGCTACACCTTC. Translation gives CASSKKGYGYTF. J is TRBJ1-2 and V is TRBV21-1. TRBV21-1 is listed as a pseudogene. This CDR3 contains 12 residues.

This chain uses TRBV7-3 with TRBJ1-1; weak D call: TRBD1 (5 bases). V was pared by 5 bases and J by 1 base, with 5 bases between. The CDR3 loop spans 12 amino acids. CDR1 is SGHTA and CDR2 is FQGTGA in the germline V gene. DNA for the CDR3: TGTGCCAGCAGCACAGGGAACACTGAAGCTTTCTTT. Protein sequence: CASSTGNTEAFF. Together with reference TRBV7-3 and TRBJ1-1, the CDR3 gives the full variable domain: GAGVSQTPSNKVTEKGKYVELRCDPISGHTALYWYRQSLGQGPEFLIYFQGTGAADDSGLPNDRFFAVRPEGSVSTLKIQRTERGDSAVYLCASSTGNTEAFFGQGTRLTVV.

The CDR3 loop is CASRETGSGANVLTF. In nucleotides, the CDR3 is TGTGCCAGCAGGGAGACAGGGTCTGGGGCCAACGTCCTGACTTTC. This chain uses TRBV25-1 with TRBJ2-6, with 7 bases aligning to TRBD1. V was pared by 6 bases and J by 1 base, with 3 bases of the junction left unmatched. The CDR3 is 15 amino acids. Germline V lookup: CDR1 MGHDK, CDR2 SYGVNS.

This sequence joins TRBV19 and TRBJ2-7; D gene ambiguous. The CDR3 runs 14 residues. Trimming left V 4 bases short and J 0 bases short, with 10 bases between. Germline CDR1 is LNHDA and CDR2 is SQIVND (reference sequence). Here the CDR3 reads CASSNRTGSYEQYF. The CDR3 DNA is TGTGCCAGTAGTAATCGGACGGGCTCCTACGAGCAGTACTTC. Full variable domain (missing parts from reference TRBV19 and TRBJ2-7): DGGITQSPKYLFRKEGQNVTLSCEQNLNHDAMYWYRQDPGQGLRLIYYSQIVNDFQKGDIAEGYSVSREKKESFPLTVTSAQKNPTAFYLCASSNRTGSYEQYFGPGTRLTVT.

This chain joins TRBV13 and TRBJ2-7, with D unclear. The CDR3 is made up of 11 amino acids. Trimming shortened V by 11 bases and J by 6 bases, and 14 bases separated the two germline ends. In germline, CDR1 is PRHDT, CDR2 FYEKMQ (reference sequence). The CDR3 is CASKGPLEQYF. In DNA, the CDR3 is TGTGCCTCCAAAGGCCCTCTCGAGCAGTACTTC.

The gene calls are TRBV19 and TRBJ1-5; 10 positions agree with TRBD1. V shed 7 bases and J 3 bases; nucleotides not matched to a gene: 6. The germline V gene has CDR1 LNHDA and CDR2 SQIVND (reference sequence). The CDR3 runs to 15 residues. The CDR3 loop is CASTPGQGFNQPQHF. The CDR3 DNA follows: TGTGCCAGTACCCCGGGACAGGGGTTCAATCAGCCCCAGCATTTT.

This chain uses TRBV5-1 with TRBJ2-7; D gene unclear. Germline CDR1 SGHRS, CDR2 YFSETQ. The CDR3 sequence is 13 residues long. V lost 0 bases to trimming and J lost 3 bases, with 7 bases between them. The CDR3 reads CASSLEDVYEQYF. The DNA for the CDR3 is TGCGCCAGCAGCTTGGAAGACGTCTACGAGCAGTACTTC.

The chain couples TRBV7-8 to TRBJ1-5; D remains ambiguous. Per the germline V gene, CDR1 is SGHVS and CDR2 is FQNEAQ. Deletions cut 3 bases from V and 5 bases from J, with 14 bases between. The CDR3 contains 15 residues. In DNA form, the CDR3 reads TGTGCCAGCAGCTTGCAAGGGAGATTGGATCAGCCCCAGCATTTT. Translated, it gives CASSLQGRLDQPQHF.

CDR3 sequence reads: CASTPGLAPMSGANVLTF. The CDR3 DNA reads TGCGCCAGCACCCCCGGATTAGCGCCCATGTCTGGGGCCAACGTCCTGACTTTC. The chain joins TRBV5-1 to TRBJ2-6; possible D gene TRBD2, 5 bases. The CDR3 is made up of 18 amino acids. V gave up 6 bases and J gave up 1 base, with 20 bases separating them. CDR1 is SGHRS and CDR2 is YFSETQ in the germline V gene.

V usage is TRBV29-1 and J usage is TRBJ2-3; D is possibly TRBD2 (6 bases). The CDR3 length is 14 residues. Germline V gene sequence: CDR1 SQVTM, CDR2 ANQGSEA. Trimming removed 3 bases from V and 0 bases from J, with 10 bases in between. The CDR3 sequence: CSVEGLASTDTQYF. CDR3 nucleotides: TGCAGCGTTGAGGGACTCGCTAGCACAGATACGCAGTATTTT.

The rearrangement uses TRBV5-4 and TRBJ2-1; 10 nucleotides agree with TRBD2. The trim removed 1 base at V and 7 bases at J, leaving 14 bases unmatched. Germline CDR1 reads SGHNT; CDR2 reads YYREEE (reference sequence). The CDR3 has 18 amino acids. The CDR3 reads CASSLSASGSFKGNEQFF. The CDR3 nucleotides read TGTGCCAGCAGCTTGTCAGCTAGCGGGAGCTTTAAAGGAAATGAGCAGTTCTTC.

V usage is TRBV7-2 and J usage is TRBJ2-1; TRBD1 matches at 8 bases. V shed 5 bases, J shed 6 bases, and the junction held 3 bases outside the gene matches. CDR1 SGHTA and CDR2 FQGNSA come from the germline V gene. The CDR3 is made up of 13 amino acids. CDR3 region: CASSTTGGNEQFF. DNA of the CDR3: TGTGCCAGCAGCACCACAGGGGGCAATGAGCAGTTCTTC.

This clone ranks as medium-sized. The rearrangement links TRBV5-4 to TRBJ2-3; D ambiguous. Germline V gene sequence: CDR1 SGHNT, CDR2 YYREEE (reference sequence). This CDR3 spans 12 amino acids. The V gene lost 1 base and the J gene lost 2 bases, with 2 bases spanning the gap. The CDR3 protein is CASSLNTDTQYF. The DNA for the CDR3 is TGTGCCAGCAGCTTGAACACAGATACGCAGTATTTT.

This chain joins TRBV7-9 and TRBJ1-2, with D tentatively TRBD1 (5 bases). Germline V lookup: CDR1 SEHNR, CDR2 FQNEAQ (reference sequence). V lost 5 bases and J lost 8, with 15 bases in between. The CDR3 totals 13 residues. For the CDR3, the DNA is TGTGCCAGCAGCCGTTCCGGGGGTGGAGGCTACACCTTC. Its translation is CASSRSGGGGYTF.

CDR3 DNA: TGTGCCAGCAGTTATGGCTTGAACACCGGGGAGCTGTTTTTT. This translates into CASSYGLNTGELFF. The V call is TRBV6-5, the J call TRBJ2-2; D is unclear. This CDR3 region has 14 residues. V was shortened by 3 bases and J by 1 base, with 6 bases between the two germline ends. CDR1 and CDR2 from the germline V gene are MNHEY and SVGAGI.

This chain uses TRBV14 with TRBJ2-1, with D uncertain. V lost 2 bases to trimming and J lost 3 bases, with 14 bases between them. CDR3 size: 16 residues. The V gene's germline CDR1 is SGHDN and CDR2 FVKESK. The CDR3 spells CASSQSGPPNYNEQFF. For the CDR3, the DNA is TGTGCCAGCAGCCAATCTGGACCGCCAAACTACAATGAGCAGTTCTTC.

The chain combines TRBV2 with TRBJ1-2; a weak D match, TRBD1 (5 bases). V was clipped by 5 bases and J by 0 bases, with 16 bases between them. Germline loops: CDR1 SNHLY, CDR2 FYNNEI. The CDR3 is made up of 16 amino acids. The CDR3 nucleotides read TGTGCCAGCAGTAGTCGACAGCACCAAGCTAACTATGGCTACACCTTC. It is translated as CASSSRQHQANYGYTF.

The chain joins TRBV6-1 to TRBJ2-7, with 9 bases fitting TRBD2. The ends lost 2 bases at V and 2 bases at J; junction bases unmatched: 1. From germline, CDR1 is MNHNS and CDR2 SASEGT. This CDR3 contains 14 residues. In DNA, the CDR3 is TGTGCCAGCAGTGAACTAGCGGGGACCTACGAGCAGTACTTC. Translating it yields CASSELAGTYEQYF.

This clone was counted once. The chain employs TRBV6-5 and TRBJ2-1, with a weak D call TRBD1 (5 bases). Germline lookup yields CDR1 MNHEY and CDR2 SVGAGI. This CDR3 has 14 amino acids. The ends were cut back, 5 bases at V and 3 bases at J, with 11 bases in the middle. CDR3 amino acids: CASSAQGNYNEQFF. CDR3 bases: TGTGCCAGCAGTGCTCAGGGAAACTACAATGAGCAGTTCTTC.